This TCR beta chain is from a study of cytomegalovirus exposure and HLA in healthy donors. Study summary: HLA-typed donors were the source of about 85 million unique TCRs held in an early data release.

The PCR made use of 60 Vbeta and 13 Jbeta primers. The protocol was immunoSEQ multiplex PCR, while the TCRdb copy is restricted to in-frame clones and leaves out a portion. Seen here are 65,000 to 100,000 clones, roughly 77% observed once, and the top ten hold approximately 15%. Germline loops: CDR1 SGHTA, CDR2 FQGNSA. The length of the CDR3 is 15 residues. V lost 7 bases and J 3 bases, leaving 16 bases between the germline ends. Input material: PBMCs. This sequence was found in a woman between 35 and 50 years old in good health and CMV-seropositive. This chain uses TRBV7-2 with TRBJ1-5, with a possible D match to TRBD1 (6 bases). The CDR3 loop is CASTRSGGNNQPQHF. CDR3 in DNA: TGTGCCAGCACCCGATCGGGGGGCAACAATCAGCCCCAGCATTTT.